This T cell receptor beta chain was sequenced in a study of OX40 agonist ivuxolimab in advanced cancers. On the study more broadly: Patients achieving partial responses numbered three: one hepatocellular carcinoma case and two cutaneous melanoma cases.

V shed 0 bases and J shed 0 bases, with 21 bases lying between them. CDR1 LGHNA and CDR2 YNFKEQ come from the germline V gene. This CDR3 contains 21 residues. Comments on this clone: The antigen remains undetermined.

Study-wide results and limits: Several nonresponders also turned out to have low normalized T-cell clonal expansion.

TCRdb keeps only in-frame clones here, not all; method: immunoSEQ multiplex PCR. The profile shows 43,000 or so clones, around nine tenths of them singletons. The TCR was taken from an adult with an advanced solid tumor such as melanoma, head and neck, liver or kidney cancer. Sequencing was performed on CD4+ or CD8+ T cells sorted from blood, taken in a trial of the OX40 agonist ivuxolimab. The chain carries TRBV4-2 and TRBJ1-6; D not resolved. The CDR3 sequence: CASSQDPSDAETSSYNSPLHF. In nucleotides, the CDR3 is TGTGCCAGCAGCCAAGATCCCTCGGATGCAGAAACCAGCTCCTATAATTCACCCCTCCACTTT.